This note documents a single TCR beta chain sequence. The antigen remains undetermined. This was the immunoSEQ version 4 assay in survey mode. Some clones are missing from TCRdb's copy, which holds only in-frame ones; the method was immunoSEQ multiplex PCR. In the table there are 35,000 to 40,000 clones, 65% to 85% of which are singletons. This specimen comes from a study of persistence of HIV-infected CD4 T cells. Study at large: A median of 8 years of suppressive ART preceded sampling.

The stimulus was lysate of CMV-infected fibroblasts, around 9.3 ug/mL. Sorted nonresponding memory CD4+ T cells were CD40L-negative, CD69-negative, CD45RO-high. Donors had CD4+ T cell counts above 400 cells/uL and were CMV-seropositive. Regarding the study as a whole: Degenerate expanded CDR3beta sequences were enriched among CMV- and Gag-responding cells. Proviral oligoclonality tracked with TCR oligoclonality within the same sorted cells.

The CDR3 spans 13 residues. V was pared by 7 bases and J by 5 bases, with 15 bases between. Looked up from germline, CDR1 is MNHNY and CDR2 is SVGAGI (reference sequence). Specimen: CD4+ T cells sorted from PBMCs after approximately 19-hour stimulation, collected from a patient who received antiretroviral therapy. This sequence was found in an adult man with HIV who was CMV-seropositive. V and J are TRBV6-6 and TRBJ2-7; D is possibly TRBD1 (5 bases). CDR3 amino acids: CASTPDSLNEQYF. The CDR3 coding sequence is TGTGCCAGCACCCCAGACAGTCTGAACGAGCAGTACTTC.